The 29 T cell receptor beta chains in this list originate from one sample, sequenced in a study of blood T cell repertoires in COVID-19. Here immunoSEQ multiplex PCR was the method, and the copy in TCRdb shows in-frame clones only, minus some. The sample records about 230,000 clones, 88% being singletons. The sequencing input was PBMCs or T cells enriched from blood (not recorded which). The receptor set was obtained from a woman aged 30 to 39 who had been exposed to COVID-19.

The gene calls are TRBV19 and TRBJ1-4; 8 bases agree with TRBD1. Germline-derived CDR1 and CDR2 are LNHDA and SQIVND (reference sequence). Trimming took 4 bases from V and 7 from J; bases not matched to a gene: 17. This CDR3 comprises 18 residues. For the CDR3, the DNA is TGTGCCAGTAGTACCTCAAAAACTACAACAGGGGGAGGTGAAAAACTGTTTTTT. Translated, it gives CASSTSKTTTGGGEKLFF.

V usage is TRBV3-1 (or the pseudogene TRBV3-2) and J usage is TRBJ2-1, with D uncertain. Trimming removed 4 bases from V and 4 bases from J, with 5 bases in between. This CDR3 has 12 amino acids. The germline V gene encodes CDR1 LGHDT and CDR2 YNNKEL (reference sequence). CDR3 region: CASSLPYNEQFF. The DNA for the CDR3 is TGTGCCAGCAGCCTCCCATACAATGAGCAGTTCTTC.

The genes are TRBV5-4 and TRBJ2-1; 12 bases match TRBD2. The junction had 3 bases not matched to a gene; V was cut back by 1 base and J by 4 bases. There are 16 residues in the CDR3. Germline lookup yields CDR1 SGHNT and CDR2 YYREEE (reference sequence). The CDR3 loop is CASSLRLAGAYNEQFF. The CDR3 bases are TGTGCCAGCAGCTTGAGACTAGCGGGAGCTTACAATGAGCAGTTCTTC.

The chain links TRBV5-4 to TRBJ2-3; 9 nucleotides align to TRBD2. Germline trimming cut 3 bases from V and 1 base from J; bases unmatched to any gene: 6. Germline V gene lookup returns CDR1 SGHNT and CDR2 YYREEE (reference sequence). The CDR3 length is 16 residues. CDR3 sequence (DNA): TGTGCCAGCAGCTCAAAACTAGCGGGCCGCACAGATACGCAGTATTTT. Translating it yields CASSSKLAGRTDTQYF.

This chain connects TRBV5-4 to TRBJ2-7, with D possibly matching TRBD1 (5 bases). Germline lookup yields CDR1 SGHNT and CDR2 YYREEE (reference sequence). With 4 bases removed from V and 7 bases from J, the gap between germline ends came to 12 bases. There are 12 residues in the CDR3. The CDR3 sequence is CASSAPGIEQYF. In DNA form, the CDR3 reads TGTGCCAGCAGCGCCCCAGGGATAGAGCAGTACTTC.

The chain links TRBV27 to TRBJ2-1; a possible D gene is TRBD2 (6 bases). Between the trimmed V and J ends, which lost 6 bases and 4 bases, there was a span of 19 bases. CDR3 length: 16 amino acids. CDR1 and CDR2 from the germline V gene are MNHEY and SMNVEV (reference sequence). CDR3 amino acids: CASSMILVAEYNEQFF. CDR3 bases: TGTGCCAGCAGCATGATTTTGGTAGCGGAATACAATGAGCAGTTCTTC.

The chain has TRBV6-4 and TRBJ1-2; D call uncertain. Germline V gene lookup returns CDR1 MRHNA and CDR2 SNTAGT. The CDR3 is 14 residues long. Trimming removed 6 bases from V and 3 bases from J, with 14 bases in between. CDR3 DNA sequence: TGTGCCAGCAGCGACCCCCCCCAGGACTATGGCTACACCTTC. Protein sequence: CASSDPPQDYGYTF.

This rearrangement joins TRBV5-6 to TRBJ1-1; TRBD1 might be the D (5 bases). The CDR3 has 14 amino acids. V lost 0 bases and J lost 4, with 10 bases in between. The V gene's germline CDR1 is SGHDT and CDR2 YYEEEE. In DNA form, the CDR3 reads TGTGCCAGCAGCTTGGCAGGGCCCCCCACTGAAGCTTTCTTT. Its protein product is CASSLAGPPTEAFF.

The chain links TRBV5-4 to TRBJ2-3; 9 bases are shared with TRBD2. Looked up from germline, CDR1 is SGHNT and CDR2 is YYREEE (reference sequence). The CDR3 is 17 amino acids. Losses at the gene ends were 4 bases for V and 2 bases for J; bases not matched to a gene: 11. The CDR3 DNA is TGTGCCAGCAGCCATAAAAAAGCGGGAGGACTCACAGATACGCAGTATTTT. Residues: CASSHKKAGGLTDTQYF.

The gene calls are TRBV25-1 and TRBJ1-2; D call uncertain. CDR3 length: 12 amino acids. Germline values: CDR1 MGHDK, CDR2 SYGVNS. Trimming took 6 bases from V and 4 from J, leaving 9 bases between them. The CDR3 coding sequence is TGTGCCAGCAGAGGTAGCGGCTATGGCTACACCTTC. Its translation is CASRGSGYGYTF.

The rearrangement uses TRBV20-1 and TRBJ1-1, with D maybe TRBD1 (6 bases). From germline, CDR1 is DFQATT and CDR2 SNEGSKA (reference sequence). The CDR3 spans 10 residues. Trimming removed 7 bases from V and 6 bases from J, with 9 bases in between. The CDR3 protein is CSVRGPEAFF. CDR3 nucleotides: TGCAGTGTCAGGGGCCCTGAAGCTTTCTTT.

Comment on this clone: The sample contains more than one DNA sequence encoding this CDR3. The chain links TRBV5-1 to TRBJ1-1; D unclear. V was shortened by 5 bases and J by 0 bases, with 8 bases between the two germline ends. The germline gives CDR1 SGHRS, CDR2 YFSETQ. This CDR3 region has 13 residues. CDR3 residues: CASSSTVNTEAFF. The CDR3 DNA reads TGCGCCAGCAGTTCAACGGTGAACACTGAAGCTTTCTTT.

DNA for the CDR3: TGTGCCAGCAGCGGAGTGCAAGTCTATGGCTACACCTTC. Translated: CASSGVQVYGYTF. The chain is built from TRBV2 and TRBJ1-2; D gene unclear. Germline lookup yields CDR1 SNHLY and CDR2 FYNNEI. Trimming left V 6 bases short and J 4 bases short, with 12 bases between. This CDR3 comprises 13 residues.

The chain employs TRBV28 and TRBJ1-2; no clear D gene. Germline CDR1 MDHEN, CDR2 SYDVKM. Trimming stripped 0 bases from V and 4 bases from J, with 9 bases between. CDR3 length: 14 amino acids. As DNA, the CDR3 is TGTGCCAGCAGTTTATGGGCAGGCCGCTATGGCTACACCTTC. Its translation is CASSLWAGRYGYTF.

The V gene is TRBV6-5, the J gene TRBJ1-1; perhaps TRBD1 as D (5 bases). The CDR3 has 12 amino acids. V lost 6 bases, J lost 5 bases, and 10 bases lay in between. Germline values: CDR1 MNHEY, CDR2 SVGAGI. Here the CDR3 DNA reads TGTGCCAGCAGCCCCGGGGGGACTGAAGCTTTCTTT. It specifies CASSPGGTEAFF.

V gene TRBV9 combines with J gene TRBJ1-1; weak D call: TRBD1 (5 bases). Germline CDR1 is SGDLS and CDR2 is YYNGEE. The CDR3 totals 15 residues. Deletions cut 4 bases from V and 4 bases from J, with 17 bases between. CDR3 DNA: TGTGCCAGCAGCCCCCAGATGACAGTAGGCACTGAAGCTTTCTTT. Amino acids: CASSPQMTVGTEAFF.

V usage is TRBV10-2 and J usage is TRBJ1-2; TRBD1 is a possible D gene (6 bases). CDR1 and CDR2 from the germline V gene are WSHSY and SAAADI. CDR3 length: 13 amino acids. Trimming removed 4 bases at V and 7 bases at J, with 13 bases between. The CDR3 loop is CASSGYRAGGYTF. CDR3 in DNA: TGCGCCAGCAGTGGGTACAGGGCGGGTGGCTACACCTTC.

The chain uses TRBV6-5 and TRBJ1-4; 7 bases agree with TRBD1. V lost 6 bases, J lost 4 bases, and 5 bases stayed unmatched. CDR3 length equals 14 residues. Looked up from germline, CDR1 is MNHEY and CDR2 is SVGAGI. CDR3 in DNA: TGTGCCAGCAGACCCGGGACAGATAATGAAAAACTGTTTTTT. Encoded protein: CASRPGTDNEKLFF.

The DNA of the CDR3 is TGCGCCAGCAGCCAAGTTGCGGGGTTCGGAGAGACCCAGTACTTC. As protein: CASSQVAGFGETQYF. V usage is TRBV4-1 and J usage is TRBJ2-5, with D possibly TRBD2 on 6 matching bases. Germline V gene lookup returns CDR1 MGHRA and CDR2 YSYEKL. V was shortened by 1 base and J by 4 bases, with 13 bases between the two germline ends. The CDR3 is 15 residues long.

This clone was seen a single time. This rearrangement joins TRBV30 to TRBJ1-5; D is perhaps TRBD1 (6 bases). V dropped 1 base and J dropped 4 bases, with 8 bases sitting between them. This CDR3 is 13 amino acids long. Per the germline V gene, CDR1 is GTSNPN and CDR2 is SVGIG (reference sequence). The CDR3 nucleotides read TGTGCCTGGAGTGGAGGGACAAATCAGCCCCAGCATTTT. Its translation is CAWSGGTNQPQHF.

CDR3 sequence (DNA): TGTGCCAGCAGCGTAGGTTGGACTAGCGGAGAGCAGTTCTTC. Translation gives CASSVGWTSGEQFF. V is TRBV9 and J is TRBJ2-1; 10 bases map to TRBD2. The trim removed 0 bases at V and 10 bases at J, leaving 4 bases unmatched. The germline V gene has CDR1 SGDLS and CDR2 YYNGEE. This CDR3 region has 14 residues.

This chain connects TRBV7-9 to TRBJ1-1; D gene uncertain. V was trimmed by 2 bases and J by 3 bases, leaving 19 bases between them. The CDR3 is 17 residues long. Germline CDR1 is SEHNR and CDR2 is FQNEAQ (reference sequence). CDR3 sequence: CASSLTLSTTRDTEAFF. CDR3 DNA sequence: TGTGCCAGCAGCTTAACCCTCTCGACCACACGGGACACTGAAGCTTTCTTT. The variable domain in full, completed from reference TRBV7-9 and TRBJ1-1, reads DTGVSQNPRHKITKRGQNVTFRCDPISEHNRLYWYRQTLGQGPEFLTYFQNEAQLEKSRLLSDRFSAERPKGSFSTLEIQRTEQGDSAMYLCASSLTLSTTRDTEAFFGQGTRLTVV.

This rearrangement joins TRBV28 to TRBJ1-6, with D possibly TRBD1 on 6 matching bases. Per the germline V gene, CDR1 is MDHEN and CDR2 is SYDVKM. This CDR3 has 16 residues. Trimming removed 6 bases from V and 3 bases from J, with 15 bases in between. The CDR3 nucleotides are TGTGCCAGCAGATCAGGGACACCCAACTATAATTCACCCCTCCACTTT. This translates into CASRSGTPNYNSPLHF.

This chain connects TRBV30 to TRBJ2-7; D uncertain. CDR3 length: 11 amino acids. Germline CDR1 GTSNPN, CDR2 SVGIG (reference sequence). V dropped 4 bases and J dropped 2 bases, with 6 bases sitting between them. CDR3 region: CAWTQAYEQYF. As DNA, the CDR3 is TGTGCCTGGACACAAGCCTACGAGCAGTACTTC.

The chain uses TRBV7-9 and TRBJ2-2, with a possible D match to TRBD2 (7 bases). With 3 bases removed from V and 1 base from J, the gap between germline ends came to 15 bases. Germline-derived CDR1 and CDR2 are SEHNR and FQNEAQ (reference sequence). There are 17 residues in the CDR3. The DNA of the CDR3 is TGTGCCAGCAGCTTCTATTGGGGGGGACAGAACACCGGGGAGCTGTTTTTT. This sequence encodes CASSFYWGGQNTGELFF.

This chain connects TRBV19 to TRBJ2-1; TRBD2 matches at 16 bases. Germline V gene sequence: CDR1 LNHDA, CDR2 SQIVND (reference sequence). The trim removed 4 bases at V and 9 bases at J, leaving 6 bases unmatched. CDR3 length equals 16 residues. CDR3 loop: CASSSDGTSGRGEQFF. DNA of the CDR3: TGTGCCAGTAGTAGTGACGGGACTAGCGGGAGGGGTGAGCAGTTCTTC.

The V and J genes are TRBV5-8 and TRBJ1-5, with D possibly matching TRBD1 (5 bases). Per the germline V gene, CDR1 is SGHTS and CDR2 is YDEGEE. The CDR3 contains 16 residues. The V gene lost 5 bases and the J gene lost 1 base, with 16 bases spanning the gap. The CDR3 DNA sequence: TGTGCCAGCAGGCCCGGGGGGAGGGGAAGCAATCAGCCCCAGCATTTT. This translates into CASRPGGRGSNQPQHF.

The rearrangement uses TRBV15 and TRBJ2-1, with TRBD2 matching over 10 bases. Germline V lookup: CDR1 LNHNV, CDR2 YYDKDF (reference sequence). Trimming cost V 0 bases and J 4 bases; bases outside gene matches: 12. The CDR3 is 19 residues long. This CDR3 is CATSRDYPISSGSYNEQFF. DNA for the CDR3: TGTGCCACCAGCAGAGATTACCCCATCTCTAGCGGGAGTTACAATGAGCAGTTCTTC.

This clone was counted a single time. The J gene is TRBJ2-5, the V gene TRBV29-1; D remains unclear. V dropped 6 bases and J dropped 0 bases, with 17 bases sitting between them. Germline CDR1 is SQVTM and CDR2 is ANQGSEA. The CDR3 consists of 15 residues. The CDR3 is CSVQRHTQYQETQYF. In nucleotides, the CDR3 is TGCAGCGTGCAAAGACACACCCAGTACCAAGAGACCCAGTACTTC.